This T cell receptor beta chain is drawn from a study of beta chain features in type 1 diabetes. TCRB transcripts that were expressed got sequenced, as all of the isolated RNA had been reverse transcribed. Profiling relied on immunoSEQ multiplex PCR, and the TCRdb table lists in-frame clones only, not all of them. This table holds over 200,000 clones, around 9.9% found once. Heparinised blood was drawn once per donor, averaging roughly 110 mL. Study results and limitations: TCRB CDR3s were moderately but significantly shorter in Type 1 diabetes patients in all four CD4+ subsets. Although PCR might favor shorter templates, it would do so equally in patients and controls.

This clone came up a few times. Its target is unknown. The sequence came from a man younger than 40 with type 1 diabetes. The source material was naive CD4+ T cells from blood.

DNA of the CDR3: TGTGCCAGTTCCGGGGGGGGACAAGAGACCCAGTACTTC. Amino acids: CASSGGGQETQYF. This rearrangement joins TRBV6-1 to TRBJ2-5; 8 bases match TRBD2. In germline, CDR1 is MNHNS, CDR2 SASEGT. Trimming cost V 9 bases and J 2 bases; bases outside gene matches: 5. The CDR3 has 13 amino acids.